This entry concerns a single T cell receptor (beta chain). There are a few counts of this clonotype. Its antigen has not been determined. The record has no base qualities; no much larger clone is one base away. The germline V gene encodes CDR1 MNHEY and CDR2 SMNVEV (reference sequence). Including the terminal cysteine and phenylalanine, the CDR3 comprises 17 residues. Kept here is only the CDR3 DNA, which spans 51 bases and is read in frame from base 1. The germline ends are 13 bases apart after V is trimmed by 4 bases and J by 0 bases. The library was built by means of RT-PCR. The run used a NextSeq 550. The public reads were reanalyzed by TCRdb: fastp trimming at Q25, MiXCR alignment, in-frame beta chains only. Every entry covers one CDR3 protein and lists the most common genes and DNA from its rows. The sample has approximately 200,000 distinct CDR3 sequences on record, over 30% of them singletons. Of the sample, around a tenth falls within the top ten clones.

The sample is drawn from a study of patients and donors after allogeneic stem cell transplantation (dated by TCRdb to about 2020). Recombination connected TRBV27 to TRBJ1-6; a confident D gene designation cannot be given. The TCR comes from a human donor who was either an allogeneic HSCT recipient or a stem cell or donor lymphocyte infusion donor (not recorded which). It is not recorded whose cells these are; they may come from a transplant donor. The specimen was blood, either unsorted or a sorted T cell fraction (not recorded which). The CDR3 corresponds to CASSSLPGRSYNSPLHF. The DNA sequence is TGTGCCAGCAGTTCCCTCCCAGGTCGCTCCTATAATTCACCCCTCCACTTT.